This T cell receptor (beta chain) was documented in a study of vaccination and CD4 T cells after COVID-19. The overall study: Two doses of either BNT162b2 or mRNA-1273 vaccine went to participants.

Treatment here: roughly ten-day PBMC culture with coronavirus spike peptide pools or control peptides (ViraFEST assay). The Oncomine TCR Beta short-read assay was applied to DNA of cultured CD4+ T cells. In TCRdb, the PCR reads were re-called with MiXCR into one record per CDR3 protein. This sample has 9,000 to 15,000 distinct CDR3 sequences, with about three quarters found just once. Germline values: CDR1 MNHEY, CDR2 SMNVEV (reference sequence). V was clipped by 3 bases and J by 0 bases, with 18 bases between them. This CDR3 spans 17 amino acids. Points on this clonotype: Its specificity is unknown.

Sequencing input: CD4+ T cells from blood, cultured in vitro. This TCR was recovered from a human donor who had recovered from COVID-19. The chain is built from TRBV27 and TRBJ2-7; D may be TRBD2 (5 bases). The CDR3 sequence is CASSFSAGLDISYEQYF. In DNA form, the CDR3 reads TGTGCCAGCAGTTTTAGTGCGGGTCTCGACATCTCCTACGAGCAGTACTTC.